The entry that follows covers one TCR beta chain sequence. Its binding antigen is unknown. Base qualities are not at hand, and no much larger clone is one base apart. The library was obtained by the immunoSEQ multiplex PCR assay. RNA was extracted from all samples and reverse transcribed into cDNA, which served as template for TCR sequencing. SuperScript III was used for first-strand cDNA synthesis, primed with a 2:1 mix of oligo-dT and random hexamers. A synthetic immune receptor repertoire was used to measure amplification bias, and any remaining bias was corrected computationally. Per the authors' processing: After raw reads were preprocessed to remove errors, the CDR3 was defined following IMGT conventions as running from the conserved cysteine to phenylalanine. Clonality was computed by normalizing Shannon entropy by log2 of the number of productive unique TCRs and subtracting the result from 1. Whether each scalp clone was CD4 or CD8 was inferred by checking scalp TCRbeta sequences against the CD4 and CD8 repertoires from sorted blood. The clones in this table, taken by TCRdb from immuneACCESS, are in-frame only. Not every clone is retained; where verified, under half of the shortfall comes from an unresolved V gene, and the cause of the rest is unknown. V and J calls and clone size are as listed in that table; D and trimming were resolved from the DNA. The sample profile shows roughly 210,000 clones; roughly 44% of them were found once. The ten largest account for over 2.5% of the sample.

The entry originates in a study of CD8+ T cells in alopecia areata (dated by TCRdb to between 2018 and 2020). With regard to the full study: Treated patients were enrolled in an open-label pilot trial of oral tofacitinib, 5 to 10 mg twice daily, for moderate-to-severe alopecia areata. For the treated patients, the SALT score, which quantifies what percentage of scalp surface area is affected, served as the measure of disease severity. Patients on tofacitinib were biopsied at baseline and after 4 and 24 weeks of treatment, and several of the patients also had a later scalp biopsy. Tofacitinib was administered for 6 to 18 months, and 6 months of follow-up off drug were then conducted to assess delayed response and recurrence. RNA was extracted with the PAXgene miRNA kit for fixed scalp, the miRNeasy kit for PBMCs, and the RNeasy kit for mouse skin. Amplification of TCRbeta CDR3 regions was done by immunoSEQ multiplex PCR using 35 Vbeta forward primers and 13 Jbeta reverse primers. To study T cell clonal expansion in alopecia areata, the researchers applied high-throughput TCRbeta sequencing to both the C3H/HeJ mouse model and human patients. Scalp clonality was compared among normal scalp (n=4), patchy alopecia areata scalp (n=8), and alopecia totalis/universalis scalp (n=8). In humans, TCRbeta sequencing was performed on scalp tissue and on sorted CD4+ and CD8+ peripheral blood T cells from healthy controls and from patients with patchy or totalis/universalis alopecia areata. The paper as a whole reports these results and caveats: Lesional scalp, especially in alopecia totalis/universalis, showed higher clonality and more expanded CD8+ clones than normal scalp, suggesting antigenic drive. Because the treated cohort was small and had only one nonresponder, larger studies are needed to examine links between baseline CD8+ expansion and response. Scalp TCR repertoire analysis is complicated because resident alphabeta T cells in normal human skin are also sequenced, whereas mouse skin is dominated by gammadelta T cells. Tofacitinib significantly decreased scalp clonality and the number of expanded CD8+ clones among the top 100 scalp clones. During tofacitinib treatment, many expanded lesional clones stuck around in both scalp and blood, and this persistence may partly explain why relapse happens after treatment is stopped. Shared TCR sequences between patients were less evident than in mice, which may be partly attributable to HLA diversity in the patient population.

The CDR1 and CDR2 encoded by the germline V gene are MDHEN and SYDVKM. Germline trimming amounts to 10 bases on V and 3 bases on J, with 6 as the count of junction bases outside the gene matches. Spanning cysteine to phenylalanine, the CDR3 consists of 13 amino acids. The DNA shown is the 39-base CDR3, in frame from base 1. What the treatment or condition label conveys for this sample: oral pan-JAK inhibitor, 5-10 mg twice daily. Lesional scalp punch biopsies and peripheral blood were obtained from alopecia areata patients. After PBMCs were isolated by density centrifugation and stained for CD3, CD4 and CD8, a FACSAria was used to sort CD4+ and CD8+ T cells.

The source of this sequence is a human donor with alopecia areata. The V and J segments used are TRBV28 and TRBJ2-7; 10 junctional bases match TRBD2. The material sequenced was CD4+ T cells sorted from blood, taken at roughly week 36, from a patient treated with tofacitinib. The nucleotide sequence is TGTGCCACCCATAGCGGGAGGTTCTACGAGCAGTACTTC. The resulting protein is CATHSGRFYEQYF.